A selection of T cell receptor beta chains follows, all from one sample in a study of blood T cell repertoires in COVID-19. Measured with immunoSEQ multiplex PCR; TCRdb has only the in-frame clones, and not every one. The profile shows hundreds of thousands of clones, 75% to 90% of them singletons. The sequenced material came from peripheral blood. These receptors were obtained from a man aged 35-49 years with acute or convalescent COVID-19. The CDR3 runs from the conserved cysteine through the conserved F or W. Fields, in order: clone size, J gene, D gene, V gene, CDR3 DNA, CDR3 protein. The D gene is left open where the match is weak. Not every row has a clone size; where given, it reads once, few, many or a size class.

clone_size: .; j_call: TRBJ1-2; d_call: .; v_call: TRBV19; cdr3_nt: TGTGCCAGTAGTAACACCGGGACATCTCTTGGCTACACCTTC; cdr3_aa: CASSNTGTSLGYTF
clone_size: .; j_call: TRBJ1-5; d_call: .; v_call: TRBV3-1/TRBV3-2; cdr3_nt: TGTGCCAGCAGCCAAGATCGTGATCAGCCCCAGCATTTT; cdr3_aa: CASSQDRDQPQHF
clone_size: .; j_call: TRBJ1-1; d_call: .; v_call: TRBV7-2; cdr3_nt: TGTGCCAGCAGCTCCGAGGGTCGGACTGAAGCTTTCTTT; cdr3_aa: CASSSEGRTEAFF
clone_size: .; j_call: TRBJ1-1; d_call: TRBD1; v_call: TRBV2; cdr3_nt: TGTGCCAGCAGTGAGTCGACAGGGGTAGGAAGAGCTTTCTTT; cdr3_aa: CASSESTGVGRAFF
clone_size: .; j_call: TRBJ2-7; d_call: .; v_call: TRBV11-2; cdr3_nt: TGTGCCAGCAGTTTTGGGGGGGCATACGAGCAGTACTTC; cdr3_aa: CASSFGGAYEQYF
clone_size: .; j_call: TRBJ1-2; d_call: .; v_call: TRBV5-1; cdr3_nt: TGCGCCAGCAGTACAGGTAACATTGATGGCTACACCTTC; cdr3_aa: CASSTGNIDGYTF
clone_size: few; j_call: TRBJ1-4; d_call: .; v_call: TRBV10-3; cdr3_nt: TGTGCCATCAGCCGGGGGTCTAATGAAAAACTGTTTTTT; cdr3_aa: CAISRGSNEKLFF
clone_size: .; j_call: TRBJ2-1; d_call: TRBD2; v_call: TRBV2; cdr3_nt: TGTGCCAGCAGTGAGTCGACTAGCGGGTACAATGAGCAGTTCTTC; cdr3_aa: CASSESTSGYNEQFF
clone_size: few; j_call: TRBJ1-1; d_call: TRBD1; v_call: TRBV5-1; cdr3_nt: TGCGCCAGCAGCGGTCGGACAGGGGGCAACACTGAAGCTTTCTTT; cdr3_aa: CASSGRTGGNTEAFF
clone_size: .; j_call: TRBJ1-2; d_call: .; v_call: TRBV7-9; cdr3_nt: TGTGCCAGCAGTCAAGGACAGCTCACCGGCTACACCTTC; cdr3_aa: CASSQGQLTGYTF
clone_size: .; j_call: TRBJ2-7; d_call: TRBD1; v_call: TRBV5-4; cdr3_nt: TGTGCCAGCAGCTCGACAGGGGGGTCCGGGGAGCAGTACTTC; cdr3_aa: CASSSTGGSGEQYF
clone_size: once; j_call: TRBJ1-2; d_call: TRBD1; v_call: TRBV12-3/TRBV12-4; cdr3_nt: TGTGCCAGCAGATCCAGGGGGCAAGGCTACACCTTC; cdr3_aa: CASRSRGQGYTF
clone_size: .; j_call: TRBJ2-1; d_call: TRBD1; v_call: TRBV5-1; cdr3_nt: TGCGCCAGCAGCTTCGGACAGGGCAACTACAATGAGCAGTTCTTC; cdr3_aa: CASSFGQGNYNEQFF
clone_size: .; j_call: TRBJ2-7; d_call: TRBD1; v_call: TRBV5-4; cdr3_nt: TGTGCCAGCAGCTTGTGGGGACAGGGAGACTACGAGCAGTACTTC; cdr3_aa: CASSLWGQGDYEQYF
clone_size: .; j_call: TRBJ1-5; d_call: TRBD1; v_call: TRBV10-3; cdr3_nt: TGTGCCATCAGTAACGACAGGGGCGGCAATCAGCCCCAGCATTTT; cdr3_aa: CAISNDRGGNQPQHF
clone_size: .; j_call: TRBJ1-1; d_call: .; v_call: TRBV14; cdr3_nt: TGTGCCAGCAGCCAAGGACTTCAAACTGAAGCTTTCTTT; cdr3_aa: CASSQGLQTEAFF
clone_size: .; j_call: TRBJ2-5; d_call: TRBD2; v_call: TRBV13; cdr3_nt: TGTGCCAGCAGCTCGGCGGGGGAGGGTGAGACCCAGTACTTC; cdr3_aa: CASSSAGEGETQYF
clone_size: .; j_call: TRBJ1-1; d_call: .; v_call: TRBV29-1; cdr3_nt: TGCAGCGTTGGGTCAGGGCTCACTGAAGCTTTCTTT; cdr3_aa: CSVGSGLTEAFF
clone_size: once; j_call: TRBJ1-1; d_call: .; v_call: TRBV6-2/TRBV6-3; cdr3_nt: TGTGCCAGCAGCCTTTCATGGAACACTGAAGCTTTCTTT; cdr3_aa: CASSLSWNTEAFF
clone_size: .; j_call: TRBJ1-6; d_call: TRBD1; v_call: TRBV2; cdr3_nt: TGTGCCAGCTCTGGACAGGTACATTCACCCCTCCACTTT; cdr3_aa: CASSGQVHSPLHF
clone_size: few; j_call: TRBJ2-4; d_call: .; v_call: TRBV19; cdr3_nt: TGTGCCAGTAGTATAGGACTCGGGGGGGACAGAAAAAACATTCAGTACTTC; cdr3_aa: CASSIGLGGDRKNIQYF
clone_size: .; j_call: TRBJ2-1; d_call: .; v_call: TRBV29-1; cdr3_nt: TGCAGCGTTGTGACAGATCCTATCTCCTACAATGAGCAGTTCTTC; cdr3_aa: CSVVTDPISYNEQFF
clone_size: .; j_call: TRBJ1-1; d_call: .; v_call: TRBV4-2; cdr3_nt: TGTGCCAGCAGCTTAGGAGGACGTGAGAACACTGAAGCTTTCTTT; cdr3_aa: CASSLGGRENTEAFF
clone_size: .; j_call: TRBJ1-1; d_call: TRBD1; v_call: TRBV10-3; cdr3_nt: TGTGCCACCAGGGGGCAGACCACTGAAGCTTTCTTT; cdr3_aa: CATRGQTTEAFF
clone_size: once; j_call: TRBJ2-3; d_call: .; v_call: TRBV5-1; cdr3_nt: TGCGCCAGCAGCGGGAGGGGGGAAGGCACAGATACGCAGTATTTT; cdr3_aa: CASSGRGEGTDTQYF
clone_size: .; j_call: TRBJ1-6; d_call: TRBD1; v_call: TRBV5-1; cdr3_nt: TGCGCCAGCAGCCAGGACAGGGATGATTCACCCCTCCACTTT; cdr3_aa: CASSQDRDDSPLHF
clone_size: .; j_call: TRBJ1-4; d_call: .; v_call: TRBV30; cdr3_nt: TGTGCCTGGGGCCGGGGGGCGGATGAAAAACTGTTTTTT; cdr3_aa: CAWGRGADEKLFF
clone_size: .; j_call: TRBJ2-7; d_call: .; v_call: TRBV7-2; cdr3_nt: TGTGCCAGCAGCTCCTCATCGAGCTCCTACGAGCAGTACTTC; cdr3_aa: CASSSSSSSYEQYF
clone_size: .; j_call: TRBJ1-2; d_call: .; v_call: TRBV25-1; cdr3_nt: TGTGCCAGCAGATTAGACACCGGCGGCTACACCTTC; cdr3_aa: CASRLDTGGYTF
clone_size: .; j_call: TRBJ1-1; d_call: TRBD1; v_call: TRBV5-1; cdr3_nt: TGCGCCAGCAGCTTAGGACAGGGAGGGATTCGAGCTTTCTTT; cdr3_aa: CASSLGQGGIRAFF
clone_size: once; j_call: TRBJ1-3; d_call: .; v_call: TRBV21-1; cdr3_nt: TGTGCCAGCAGCAAATTCTGGCGGGATTTTCGTGCAGGCTCCCGAAGGACTGGAAACACCATATATTTT; cdr3_aa: CASSKFWRDFRAGSRRTGNTIYF
clone_size: .; j_call: TRBJ2-1; d_call: TRBD1; v_call: TRBV5-5; cdr3_nt: TGTGCCAGCGGCGGACAGGGGGCTCCCAATCCTTACAATGAGCAGTTCTTC; cdr3_aa: CASGGQGAPNPYNEQFF
clone_size: .; j_call: TRBJ2-2; d_call: TRBD1; v_call: TRBV24-1; cdr3_nt: TGTGCCACCAGTGACCCGGGACAGGGGGCCGGGGAGCTGTTTTTT; cdr3_aa: CATSDPGQGAGELFF
clone_size: once; j_call: TRBJ2-3; d_call: TRBD1; v_call: TRBV2; cdr3_nt: TGTGCCAGCAGTGGGGGACAGGGGGCTGGCACAGATACGCAGTATTTT; cdr3_aa: CASSGGQGAGTDTQYF
clone_size: .; j_call: TRBJ2-1; d_call: .; v_call: TRBV19; cdr3_nt: TGTGCCAGTAGTATAACCTCGAACAGGGTTTGGGACAATGAGCAGTTCTTC; cdr3_aa: CASSITSNRVWDNEQFF
clone_size: .; j_call: TRBJ1-6; d_call: .; v_call: TRBV11-2; cdr3_nt: TGTGCCAGCAGGCCCCAGGCGTTTGGTGCTTCACCCCTCCACTTT; cdr3_aa: CASRPQAFGASPLHF
clone_size: .; j_call: TRBJ1-1; d_call: .; v_call: TRBV12-3/TRBV12-4; cdr3_nt: TGTGCCAGCTCTTTGGCAGGGGCGACTGAAGCTTTCTTT; cdr3_aa: CASSLAGATEAFF
clone_size: .; j_call: TRBJ1-6; d_call: TRBD1; v_call: TRBV5-1; cdr3_nt: TGCGCCAGCAGCCGCGGGACAGGAGGCTCCTATAATTCACCCCTCCACTTT; cdr3_aa: CASSRGTGGSYNSPLHF
clone_size: .; j_call: TRBJ1-1; d_call: .; v_call: TRBV5-1; cdr3_nt: TGCGCCAGCAGCCTTTGGGGGGAAATGAACACTGAAGCTTTCTTT; cdr3_aa: CASSLWGEMNTEAFF